The rows below give T cell receptor beta chains drawn from one sample of a study of cytomegalovirus exposure and HLA in healthy donors. Assay: immunoSEQ multiplex PCR; the TCRdb copy retains only in-frame clones and omits some. Here the sample spans 150,000 to 200,000 clones, approximately 80% being singletons. The sequenced sample was PBMCs. These TCRs come from a man aged 40-55 years in good health and CMV-seropositive. The conserved cysteine and the conserved F or W are not part of the CDR3 here.

J: TRBJ1-1
V: TRBV6-1
CDR3: AATPAGTTEAF

J: TRBJ2-7
V: TRBV4-2
CDR3: ASSQRTGERDEQY

J: TRBJ2-7
V: TRBV6-5
CDR3: ASSTRTSGSDEQY

J: TRBJ2-7
V: TRBV6-6
CDR3: ASSISGSPYEQY

J: TRBJ2-3
V: TRBV27
CDR3: ASSLGAGGPDTQY

J: TRBJ1-2
V: TRBV14
CDR3: ASSPRYSDGYT

J: TRBJ2-1
V: TRBV29-1
CDR3: SVLLAGLTYNEQF

J: TRBJ2-3
V: TRBV4-3
CDR3: ASSQEPPPGTQY

J: TRBJ2-7
V: TRBV5-1
CDR3: ASSLGLGTYEQY

J: TRBJ2-5
V: TRBV5-1
CDR3: ASSKSSGSVETQY

J: TRBJ2-3
V: TRBV2
CDR3: ASSELFTDTQY

J: TRBJ2-7
V: TRBV6-5
CDR3: ASSQTRDRYYEQY

J: TRBJ2-3
V: TRBV4-3
CDR3: ASSQDLAGGTDTQY

J: TRBJ2-7
V: TRBV10-3
CDR3: ATHDGGSYEQY

J: TRBJ2-7
V: TRBV9
CDR3: ASSTRGTAYEQY

J: TRBJ2-1
V: TRBV28
CDR3: ASSPKRNGNEQF

J: TRBJ2-3
V: TRBV14
CDR3: ASSPIAGGLPDTQY

J: TRBJ2-1
V: TRBV5-1
CDR3: ASSLGPGTGSSGEQF

J: TRBJ2-3
V: TRBV19
CDR3: ASSRQTGGHTQY

J: TRBJ2-7
V: TRBV15
CDR3: ATSRGRTGPYEQY

J: TRBJ2-7
V: TRBV2
CDR3: ASNLRTSAYEQY

J: TRBJ2-7
V: TRBV27
CDR3: ASRMGQGVHEQY

J: TRBJ2-1
V: TRBV5-1
CDR3: ASILLAGGYNEQF

J: TRBJ2-1
V: TRBV4-3
CDR3: ASSQEGLADYNEQF

J: TRBJ1-4
V: TRBV19
CDR3: ASSAEGATNEKLF

J: TRBJ2-3
V: TRBV4-1
CDR3: ASSQSPGLAGDGTQY

J: TRBJ2-5
V: TRBV9
CDR3: ASSPGGSGRWETQY

J: TRBJ2-7
V: TRBV4-1
CDR3: ASSPSPGRSYEQY